This T cell receptor (beta chain) was retrieved from a study of cytomegalovirus exposure and HLA in healthy donors. The wider study: The Caucasian-associated ancestry cluster held under 90% of a few hundred genotyped donors.

Germline loops: CDR1 SGHVS, CDR2 FQNEAQ. CDR3 length: 18 residues. The J segment lost 2 bases and the V segment lost 3 bases, leaving 5 bases of the junction unmatched. The PCR employed 60 Vbeta primers together with 13 Jbeta primers. TCRdb keeps only in-frame clones here, not all; method: immunoSEQ multiplex PCR. Of 85,000 to 130,000 clones detected, 75% appear once; the ten largest clones hold about 2.5%. The TCR comes from a man aged 35 to 55 in good health and CMV-seronegative. This sequence joins TRBV7-8 and TRBJ2-6; 12 nucleotides agree with TRBD1. Sample: PBMCs. The chain's CDR3 is CASSFRGTGGAGANVLTF. The CDR3 region has the DNA TGTGCCAGCAGCTTCCGGGGGACAGGGGGCGCTGGGGCCAACGTCCTGACTTTC.